The source of this T cell receptor beta chain is a study of graft-versus-host responses after intestinal transplantation. Study-level background: Transplants were multivisceral, liver-intestinal, or isolated intestinal. Anti-thymocyte globulin induction was given to all recipients, followed by tacrolimus and steroids for around three years. Study-level findings and limits: GvH clones detected in recipient marrow included some appearing first in ileum or blood.

Here immunoSEQ multiplex PCR was the method, and the copy in TCRdb shows in-frame clones only, minus some. The sample contains about 100,000 clones, roughly 87% of which appear only once. CDR1 is LNHDA, CDR2 SQIVND, per germline (reference sequence). There are 18 residues in the CDR3. V dropped 4 bases and J dropped 1; count of bases not matched to a gene: 14. About this clone: Its antigen is currently unknown.

This chain uses TRBV19 with TRBJ2-3; 7 positions agree with TRBD1. This sequence was found in a human donor who was the organ donor for an intestinal transplant. Sequenced material: unstimulated CD4+ T cells sorted from spleen or lymph node cells, taken before transplant. CDR3 in amino acids: CASSTRPTGPTGTDTQYF. CDR3 in DNA: TGTGCCAGTAGTACCCGACCGACAGGGCCAACTGGCACAGATACGCAGTATTTT. The variable domain in full, completed from reference TRBV19 and TRBJ2-3, reads DGGITQSPKYLFRKEGQNVTLSCEQNLNHDAMYWYRQDPGQGLRLIYYSQIVNDFQKGDIAEGYSVSREKKESFPLTVTSAQKNPTAFYLCASSTRPTGPTGTDTQYFGPGTRLTVL.